This passage covers 17 T cell receptor beta chains from one sample sequenced in a study of OX40 agonist ivuxolimab in advanced cancers. TCRdb's table, derived via immunoSEQ multiplex PCR, lists solely in-frame clones and lacks some. The sample shows under 45,000 clones, about 81% of them seen only once. The sample here was CD4+ or CD8+ T cells sorted from blood, taken in a trial of the OX40 agonist ivuxolimab. Receptors were obtained from an adult with an advanced solid tumor such as melanoma, head and neck, liver or kidney cancer.

The chain carries TRBV5-6 and TRBJ2-1; D remains ambiguous. The germline CDR1 and CDR2 sequences are SGHDT and YYEEEE. The CDR3 totals 10 residues. Trimming shortened V by 4 bases and J by 11 bases, and 7 bases separated the two germline ends. This chain's CDR3 is CASSGKQQFF. CDR3 bases: TGTGCCAGCAGCGGAAAACAGCAGTTCTTC.

The chain carries TRBV29-1 and TRBJ1-4, with D tentatively TRBD1 (6 bases). Per the germline V gene, CDR1 is SQVTM and CDR2 is ANQGSEA. Between the trimmed V and J ends, which lost 5 bases and 4 bases, there was a span of 11 bases. The CDR3 contains 13 residues. The CDR3 bases are TGCAGCGTTTGCAGGGGAGTTAATGAAAAACTGTTTTTT. This gives the protein CSVCRGVNEKLFF.

This clone was seen a handful of times. V usage is TRBV19 and J usage is TRBJ2-1, with 8 bases aligning to TRBD1. Germline V gene data show CDR1 as LNHDA and CDR2 as SQIVND (reference sequence). The CDR3 has 14 amino acids. V lost 5 bases and J lost 7; bases outside the gene matches: 7. DNA of the CDR3: TGTGCCAGTAGTCCCGGACAGGGCGGAAATGAGCAGTTCTTC. Translated, it gives CASSPGQGGNEQFF.

This chain connects TRBV7-3 to TRBJ2-6; TRBD2 might be the D (5 bases). V was clipped by 5 bases and J by 4 bases, with 27 bases between them. CDR3 size: 20 residues. The germline gives CDR1 SGHTA, CDR2 FQGTGA. The CDR3 DNA sequence: TGTGCCAGCAGCCTAAGAGGCCCCCCCGCACGAGGGCAGGGGGCCAACGTCCTGACTTTC. Its translation: CASSLRGPPARGQGANVLTF. Looking up the rest from reference TRBV7-3 and TRBJ2-6 gives the full variable domain: GAGVSQTPSNKVTEKGKYVELRCDPISGHTALYWYRQSLGQGPEFLIYFQGTGAADDSGLPNDRFFAVRPEGSVSTLKIQRTERGDSAVYLCASSLRGPPARGQGANVLTFGAGSRLTVL.

The chain is built from TRBV5-1 and TRBJ1-1; 10 nucleotides line up with TRBD1. The V and J ends lost 4 bases and 4 bases, in that order; junction bases with no gene match: 7. Germline assignment: CDR1 SGHRS and CDR2 YFSETQ. This CDR3 comprises 15 residues. CDR3 amino acids: CASSGRGQGSTEAFF. CDR3 sequence (DNA): TGCGCCAGCAGCGGCCGGGGACAGGGGAGCACTGAAGCTTTCTTT.

The V gene is TRBV7-6, the J gene TRBJ2-3; D is possibly TRBD1 (5 bases). V lost 0 bases and J 3 bases, leaving 10 bases between the germline ends. The CDR3 runs to 15 residues. Germline loops: CDR1 SGHVS, CDR2 FNYEAQ. The CDR3 sequence is CASSLAAGRTDTQYF. The CDR3 DNA sequence: TGTGCCAGCAGCTTAGCGGCAGGGCGGACAGATACGCAGTATTTT.

This CDR3 is CASSGVSWTDTQYF. CDR3 nucleotides: TGTGCCAGCAGTGGGGTCTCCTGGACAGATACGCAGTATTTT. The rearrangement joins TRBV2 to TRBJ2-3, with D hard to call. CDR1 SNHLY and CDR2 FYNNEI come from the germline V gene. V gave up 4 bases and J gave up 3 bases, with 11 bases separating them. The CDR3 runs 14 residues.

The chain has TRBV18 and TRBJ2-6, with TRBD1 as a possible D gene (6 bases). Germline CDR1 reads KGHSH; CDR2 reads LQKENI. The CDR3 runs 17 residues. V was cut by 0 bases and J by 2 bases, with 11 bases left in between. For the CDR3, the DNA is TGTGCCAGCTCACCACCGGGTGGGACACCTGGGGCCAACGTCCTGACTTTC. It specifies CASSPPGGTPGANVLTF.

This clone was counted only a few times. The chain employs TRBV27 and TRBJ2-2; 7 nucleotides agree with TRBD2. This CDR3 has 15 residues. Trimming cost V 3 bases and J 7 bases; bases outside gene matches: 8. CDR1 is MNHEY and CDR2 is SMNVEV in the germline V gene (reference sequence). CDR3 loop: CASSLWRERGGELFF. For the CDR3, the DNA is TGTGCCAGCAGTTTGTGGCGGGAGCGGGGCGGGGAGCTGTTTTTT.

The chain carries TRBV10-1 and TRBJ1-3, with 11 bases identical to TRBD1. The junction had 6 bases not matched to a gene; V was cut back by 2 bases and J by 0 bases. The CDR3 length is 18 residues. Germline CDR1 WNHNN, CDR2 SYGVQD (reference sequence). The CDR3 loop reads CASSEIGTGGSSGNTIYF. The CDR3 nucleotides are TGCGCCAGCAGTGAGATCGGGACAGGGGGATCCTCTGGAAACACCATATATTTT.

The chain couples TRBV7-9 to TRBJ1-1; D remains unclear. This CDR3 spans 13 amino acids. Trimming removed 1 base from V and 5 bases from J, with 8 bases in between. Germline CDR1 reads SEHNR; CDR2 reads FQNEAQ (reference sequence). Written as DNA, the CDR3 is TGTGCCAGCAGCTTAGAGATTGAGACTGAAGCTTTCTTT. Translated: CASSLEIETEAFF.

This clone has just a few counts. This chain uses TRBV5-6 with TRBJ1-3; D gene uncertain. Trimming cost V 6 bases and J 4 bases, with 17 bases left between them. Germline V gene sequence: CDR1 SGHDT, CDR2 YYEEEE. The CDR3 sequence is 15 residues long. CDR3 amino acids: CASTTGLFGGNTIYF. The CDR3 DNA reads as TGTGCCAGCACAACCGGGCTTTTTGGAGGAAACACCATATATTTT.

The DNA for the CDR3 is TGTGCCAGCAGCTTAGGGGACAGGAATCACAATGAGCAGTTCTTC. This translates into CASSLGDRNHNEQFF. V usage is TRBV7-9 and J usage is TRBJ2-1, with TRBD1 identical over 8 bases. Germline V gene lookup returns CDR1 SEHNR and CDR2 FQNEAQ (reference sequence). V was clipped by 1 base and J by 5 bases; unmatched bases: 4. The CDR3 covers 15 residues.

The V gene is TRBV5-8, the J gene TRBJ1-2; 7 nucleotides align to TRBD1. Germline loops: CDR1 SGHTS, CDR2 YDEGEE. The J segment lost 4 bases and the V segment lost 3 bases, leaving 6 bases of the junction unmatched. CDR3 size: 14 residues. The CDR3 DNA is TGTGCCAGCAGCTATGACAGGGAATCCTATGGCTACACCTTC. This sequence encodes CASSYDRESYGYTF.

The chain joins TRBV5-1 to TRBJ2-5; D possibly matches TRBD1 or TRBD2 (8 bases each). V dropped 4 bases and J dropped 4 bases, with 17 bases sitting between them. From germline, CDR1 is SGHRS and CDR2 YFSETQ. The CDR3 runs to 15 residues. In DNA, the CDR3 is TGCGCCAGCAGCCCAGGGGGCGCGGGAGGAGAGACCCAGTACTTC. This sequence encodes CASSPGGAGGETQYF.

The chain joins TRBV7-3 to TRBJ2-1; TRBD1 matches 8 bases. This CDR3 is built from 14 residues. CDR1 is SGHTA, CDR2 FQGTGA, per germline. V lost 5 bases and J lost 9; bases outside the gene matches: 9. The CDR3 sequence: CASSLLGQGGEQFF. The CDR3 DNA follows: TGTGCCAGCAGCCTCCTAGGACAGGGCGGTGAGCAGTTCTTC.

This clone was observed once. J is TRBJ1-6 and V is TRBV30; TRBD1 might be the D (5 bases). There are 15 residues in the CDR3. V lost 5 bases and J lost 7, with 18 bases in between. Germline V CDR1 and CDR2: GTSNPN, SVGIG (reference sequence). Written as DNA, the CDR3 is TGTGCCTGGGTGCCCCCAGACGGGGCCAATTCACCCCTCCACTTT. Protein product: CAWVPPDGANSPLHF.